This T cell receptor (beta chain) was identified in a study of response to subunit inactivated influenza vaccine. Whole-study findings and limits: Seasonal influenza vaccination, on each occasion, was suggested by the authors to recruit few new T cells.

TCRdb processed the RT-PCR reads anew with MiXCR; each CDR3 protein has one entry. The sample contains 500,000 to 550,000 distinct CDR3 sequences, around 7.7% of which appear only once. As concerns this clonotype: The antigen remains unidentified.

The source is a man aged 45 to 75 who received an inactivated influenza vaccine. The sample here was PBMCs from blood, taken less than 25 months after vaccination.

The CDR3 nucleotides are TGTGCCATCAGTAAGAGCGGGGGGCAGACAGATACGCAGTATTTT. It is translated as CAISKSGGQTDTQYF. V and J are TRBV10-3 and TRBJ2-3; 9 bases agree with TRBD2. CDR1 ENHRY and CDR2 SYGVKD come from the germline V gene. CDR3 length: 15 residues. V shed 5 bases and J 3 bases; nucleotides not matched to a gene: 6.